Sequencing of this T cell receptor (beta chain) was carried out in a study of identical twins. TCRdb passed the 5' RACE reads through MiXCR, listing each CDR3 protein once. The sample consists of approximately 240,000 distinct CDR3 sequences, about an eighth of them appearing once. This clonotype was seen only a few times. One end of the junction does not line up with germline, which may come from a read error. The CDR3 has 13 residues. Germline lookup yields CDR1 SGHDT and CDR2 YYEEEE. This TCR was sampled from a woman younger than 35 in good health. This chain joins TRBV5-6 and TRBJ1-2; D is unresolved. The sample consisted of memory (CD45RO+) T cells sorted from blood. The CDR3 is CASSLAGNNGPPF. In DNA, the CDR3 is TGTGCCAGCAGCTTGGCGGGCAACAATGGCCCGCCATTC.